These 17 T cell receptor beta chains were sequenced from one sample in a study of T cell responses to AZD1222 COVID-19 vaccine. Method: immunoSEQ multiplex PCR; TCRdb's copy keeps in-frame clones and lacks some. The sample contains more than 75,000 clones, about nine tenths of which appear only once. The sequenced sample was peripheral blood, obtained on day 0 of AZD1222 vaccination. The receptors here all came from an adult in good health.

V usage is TRBV5-1 and J usage is TRBJ2-5; D not resolved. There are 11 residues in the CDR3. Germline CDR1 SGHRS, CDR2 YFSETQ. Deletions cut 2 bases from V and 5 bases from J, with 4 bases between. CDR3 DNA: TGCGCCAGCAGCTTATGGGAGACCCAGTACTTC. Protein: CASSLWETQYF. The whole variable domain, filled in from reference TRBV5-1 and TRBJ2-5, reads KAGVTQTPRYLIKTRGQQVTLSCSPISGHRSVSWYQQTPGQGLQFLFEYFSETQRNKGNFPGRFSGRQFSNSRSEMNVSTLELGDSALYLCASSLWETQYFGPGTRLLVL.

The J gene is TRBJ2-1, the V gene TRBV4-2, with D possibly TRBD1 on 7 matching bases. Trimming stripped 4 bases from V and 8 bases from J, with 18 bases between. Per germline, CDR1 LGHNA and CDR2 YNFKEQ. CDR3 size: 15 residues. DNA of the CDR3: TGTGCCAGCAGCCCCCGGAGGGGGCGGGGTGATGAGCAGTTCTTC. Translated, it gives CASSPRRGRGDEQFF.

This chain connects TRBV10-3 to TRBJ2-5; 8 bases fit TRBD2. Germline CDR1 ENHRY, CDR2 SYGVKD. CDR3 length: 15 residues. J was trimmed by 2 bases and V by 6 bases; bases with no gene match: 8. CDR3 sequence reads: CAISTPERGQETQYF. Here the CDR3 DNA reads TGTGCCATCAGCACACCTGAGCGGGGGCAAGAGACCCAGTACTTC.

This clone appeared once. The chain has TRBV28 and TRBJ2-7; 9 bases are shared with TRBD2. Germline CDR1 is MDHEN and CDR2 is SYDVKM. The CDR3 is made up of 17 amino acids. V dropped 3 bases and J dropped 2; count of bases not matched to a gene: 11. The CDR3 DNA sequence: TGTGCCAGCAGTTTGGTAGCGGGGGCCGCCGGGGCCTACGAGCAGTACTTC. Protein: CASSLVAGAAGAYEQYF.

The gene calls are TRBV5-1 and TRBJ2-2; TRBD2 matches at 11 bases. Germline V gives CDR1 SGHRS, CDR2 YFSETQ. The CDR3 is made up of 16 amino acids. V lost 1 base and J lost 5; bases outside the gene matches: 4. This chain's CDR3 is CASSLTSGGSTGELFF. CDR3 nucleotide sequence: TGCGCCAGCAGCTTGACTAGCGGGGGATCGACCGGGGAGCTGTTTTTT.

About this clone: In the same sample, other DNA sequences code for this CDR3. The chain is built from TRBV12-3 or TRBV12-4 and TRBJ1-5; D is unclear. There are 13 residues in the CDR3. The V and J ends lost 3 bases and 0 bases respectively, with 3 bases between them. Written as DNA, the CDR3 is TGTGCCAGCAGTTTTAATAGCAATCAGCCCCAGCATTTT. Translation: CASSFNSNQPQHF.

The V and J genes are TRBV10-3 and TRBJ1-2; D is unresolved. From germline, CDR1 is ENHRY and CDR2 SYGVKD. Trimming cost V 6 bases and J 8 bases, with 13 bases left between them. The CDR3 runs 12 residues. The CDR3 DNA sequence: TGTGCCATCAGCTCAGGCGTGGAAGGCTACACCTTC. It is translated as CAISSGVEGYTF.

The V call is TRBV7-9, the J call TRBJ1-2, with 8 bases that match TRBD1. CDR3 length: 17 residues. J lost 9 bases, V lost 5 bases, and 20 bases had no gene match. The germline CDR1 and CDR2 sequences are SEHNR and FQNEAQ (reference sequence). The CDR3 region has the DNA TGTGCCAGCAGCAGGACTCGGTCAGGGGGCCCAGATTATCGCTACACCTTC. It specifies CASSRTRSGGPDYRYTF.

V gene TRBV5-4 combines with J gene TRBJ1-1; 7 bases are shared with TRBD1. The CDR3 covers 15 residues. The germline CDR1 and CDR2 sequences are SGHNT and YYREEE (reference sequence). V dropped 4 bases and J dropped 1; count of bases not matched to a gene: 7. Written as DNA, the CDR3 is TGTGCCAGCAGCCCCAGGGGGGGGCAGAACACTGAAGCTTTCTTT. It codes for CASSPRGGQNTEAFF. Variable domain in full (rest from reference TRBV5-4 and TRBJ1-1): ETGVTQSPTHLIKTRGQQVTLRCSSQSGHNTVSWYQQALGQGPQFIFQYYREEENGRGNFPPRFSGLQFPNYSSELNVNALELDDSALYLCASSPRGGQNTEAFFGQGTRLTVV.

This chain connects TRBV7-9 to TRBJ1-2; D unresolved. Germline V gene sequence: CDR1 SEHNR, CDR2 FQNEAQ (reference sequence). The CDR3 is made up of 15 amino acids. V was pared by 4 bases and J by 5 bases, with 17 bases between. The CDR3 loop reads CASSYTRWGKYGYTF. The CDR3 DNA sequence: TGTGCCAGCAGCTATACTAGGTGGGGAAAATATGGCTACACCTTC.

The rearrangement joins TRBV2 to TRBJ2-1; perhaps TRBD2 as D (6 bases). Between the trimmed V and J ends, which lost 5 bases and 1 base, there was a span of 9 bases. CDR3 length equals 14 residues. Per germline, CDR1 SNHLY and CDR2 FYNNEI. CDR3 bases: TGTGCCAGCAGTCCGAGCGGGTCCTACAATGAGCAGTTCTTC. Translation gives CASSPSGSYNEQFF. Full variable domain (rest looked up from reference TRBV2 and TRBJ2-1): EPEVTQTPSHQVTQMGQEVILRCVPISNHLYFYWYRQILGQKVEFLVSFYNNEISEKSEIFDDQFSVERPDGSNFTLKIRSTKLEDSAMYFCASSPSGSYNEQFFGPGTRLTVL.

The rearrangement joins TRBV11-3 to TRBJ2-7; D ambiguous. Germline V CDR1 and CDR2: SGHNT, YENEEA. Trimming stripped 1 base from V and 5 bases from J, with 12 bases between. The CDR3 consists of 14 residues. In DNA form, the CDR3 reads TGTGCCAGCAGCTTAGTAGGGCAGTCGGACGAGCAGTACTTC. Residues: CASSLVGQSDEQYF. Variable domain in full (rest from reference TRBV11-3 and TRBJ2-7): EAGVVQSPRYKIIEKKQPVAFWCNPISGHNTLYWYLQNLGQGPELLIRYENEEAVDDSQLPKDRFSAERLKGVDSTLKIQPAELGDSAVYLCASSLVGQSDEQYFGPGTRLTVT.

The V gene is TRBV28, the J gene TRBJ1-4; D is ambiguous. Trimming cost V 6 bases and J 0 bases, with 14 bases left between them. The CDR3 consists of 16 residues. CDR1 is MDHEN and CDR2 is SYDVKM in the germline V gene. CDR3 residues: CASSLNLGSTNEKLFF. CDR3 coding DNA: TGTGCCAGCAGCCTAAACCTGGGATCAACTAATGAAAAACTGTTTTTT.

This chain joins TRBV2 and TRBJ1-5; 11 bases map to TRBD1. CDR3 length: 15 residues. Germline V gene data show CDR1 as SNHLY and CDR2 as FYNNEI. The junction had 6 bases not matched to a gene; V was cut back by 6 bases and J by 5 bases. CDR3 residues: CASRRDRGGYQPQHF. DNA for the CDR3: TGTGCCAGCAGGCGGGACAGGGGGGGCTATCAGCCCCAGCATTTT.

The chain is built from TRBV5-4 and TRBJ1-2; D is uncertain. In germline, CDR1 is SGHNT, CDR2 YYREEE (reference sequence). This CDR3 region has 13 residues. Trimming took 4 bases from V and 7 from J, leaving 14 bases between them. The CDR3, as DNA: TGTGCCAGCAGCCGGCAGGAGGAGAGTGGCTACACCTTC. It specifies CASSRQEESGYTF.

The CDR3 protein is CASSRTENNEQFF. The CDR3 DNA is TGTGCCAGCAGCCGTACAGAGAACAATGAGCAGTTCTTC. The chain combines TRBV5-4 with TRBJ2-1, with D unresolved. Germline-derived CDR1 and CDR2 are SGHNT and YYREEE (reference sequence). The CDR3 spans 13 residues. V gave up 4 bases and J gave up 5 bases, with 10 bases separating them.

The chain combines TRBV11-2 with TRBJ1-3; TRBD1 agrees at 10 bases. Germline lookup yields CDR1 SGHAT and CDR2 FQNNGV. V was pared by 3 bases and J by 3 bases, with 11 bases of the junction left unmatched. The CDR3 contains 18 residues. Here the CDR3 DNA reads TGTGCCAGCAGCTTTTCGGTACCCGGGACAGGGGTTGGAAACACCATATATTTT. This translates into CASSFSVPGTGVGNTIYF.